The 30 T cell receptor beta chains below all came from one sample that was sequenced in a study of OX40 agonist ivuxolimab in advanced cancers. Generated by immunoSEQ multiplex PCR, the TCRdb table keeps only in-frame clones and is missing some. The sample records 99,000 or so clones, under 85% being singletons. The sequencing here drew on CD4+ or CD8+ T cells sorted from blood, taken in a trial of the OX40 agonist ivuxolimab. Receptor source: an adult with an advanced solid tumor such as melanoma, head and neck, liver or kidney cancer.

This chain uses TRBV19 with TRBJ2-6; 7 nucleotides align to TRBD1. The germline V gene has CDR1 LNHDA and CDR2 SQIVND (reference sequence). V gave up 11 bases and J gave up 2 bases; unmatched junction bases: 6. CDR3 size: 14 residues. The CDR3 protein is CADVRGPGANVLTF. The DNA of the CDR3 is TGTGCCGACGTTAGGGGGCCTGGGGCCAACGTCCTGACTTTC.

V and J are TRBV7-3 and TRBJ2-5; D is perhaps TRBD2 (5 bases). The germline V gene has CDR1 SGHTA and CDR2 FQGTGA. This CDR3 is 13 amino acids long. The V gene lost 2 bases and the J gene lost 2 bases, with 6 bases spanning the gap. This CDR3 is CASSLSGQETQYF. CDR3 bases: TGTGCCAGCAGCTTATCGGGGCAAGAGACCCAGTACTTC. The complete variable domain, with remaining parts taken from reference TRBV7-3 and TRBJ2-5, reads GAGVSQTPSNKVTEKGKYVELRCDPISGHTALYWYRQSLGQGPEFLIYFQGTGAADDSGLPNDRFFAVRPEGSVSTLKIQRTERGDSAVYLCASSLSGQETQYFGPGTRLLVL.

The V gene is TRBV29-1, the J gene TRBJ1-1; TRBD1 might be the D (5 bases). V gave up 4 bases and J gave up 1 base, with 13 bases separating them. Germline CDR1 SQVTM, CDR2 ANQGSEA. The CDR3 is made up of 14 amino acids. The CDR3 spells CSVALGAANTEAFF. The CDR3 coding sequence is TGCAGCGTTGCGCTAGGGGCAGCGAACACTGAAGCTTTCTTT.

This CDR3 is CASTWGFLSGANVLTF. CDR3 DNA: TGTGCCAGTACCTGGGGCTTCCTCTCTGGGGCCAACGTCCTGACTTTC. This sequence joins TRBV19 and TRBJ2-6, with a tentative D call TRBD1 (5 bases). The CDR3 has 16 amino acids. Trimming stripped 7 bases from V and 0 bases from J, with 13 bases between. Germline lookup yields CDR1 LNHDA and CDR2 SQIVND (reference sequence).

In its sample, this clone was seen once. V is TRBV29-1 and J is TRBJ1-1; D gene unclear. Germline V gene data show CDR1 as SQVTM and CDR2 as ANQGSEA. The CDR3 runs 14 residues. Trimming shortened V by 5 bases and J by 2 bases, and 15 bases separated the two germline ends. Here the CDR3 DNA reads TGCAGCGTTCTAGGGAGGGCATCAAACACTGAAGCTTTCTTT. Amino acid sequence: CSVLGRASNTEAFF.

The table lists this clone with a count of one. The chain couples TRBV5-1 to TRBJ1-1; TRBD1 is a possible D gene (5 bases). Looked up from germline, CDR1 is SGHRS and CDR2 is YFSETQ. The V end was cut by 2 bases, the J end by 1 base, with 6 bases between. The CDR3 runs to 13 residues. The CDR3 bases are TGCGCCAGCAGCTTCAGGGAGAACACTGAAGCTTTCTTT. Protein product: CASSFRENTEAFF.

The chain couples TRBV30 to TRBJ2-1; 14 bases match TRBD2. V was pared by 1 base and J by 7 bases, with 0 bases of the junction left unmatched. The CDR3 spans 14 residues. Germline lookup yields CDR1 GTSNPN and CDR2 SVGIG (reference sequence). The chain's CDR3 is CAWSGLAGGNEQFF. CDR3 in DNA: TGTGCCTGGAGTGGACTAGCGGGGGGGAATGAGCAGTTCTTC.

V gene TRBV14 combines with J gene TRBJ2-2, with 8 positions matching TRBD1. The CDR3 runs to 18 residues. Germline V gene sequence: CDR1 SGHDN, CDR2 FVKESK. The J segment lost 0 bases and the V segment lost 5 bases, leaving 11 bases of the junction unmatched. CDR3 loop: CASSFRTGLQTNTGELFF. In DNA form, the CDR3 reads TGTGCCAGCAGCTTTCGGACAGGGTTACAGACGAACACCGGGGAGCTGTTTTTT.

CDR3 bases: TGTGCCAGCAGCTTGGTGATAGCGGGAGAAGATACGCAGTATTTT. Residues: CASSLVIAGEDTQYF. This chain joins TRBV7-9 and TRBJ2-3; 9 positions agree with TRBD2. V was clipped by 3 bases and J by 5 bases; unmatched bases: 6. Germline assignment: CDR1 SEHNR and CDR2 FQNEAQ (reference sequence). This CDR3 comprises 15 residues.

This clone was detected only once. The CDR3 reads CASSLDGGARYEQYF. The CDR3 DNA sequence: TGTGCCAGCAGCTTAGACGGGGGGGCGCGGTACGAGCAGTACTTC. The chain joins TRBV11-2 to TRBJ2-7; TRBD2 matches at 8 bases. CDR3 length: 15 residues. Germline CDR1 and CDR2: SGHAT and FQNNGV. V gave up 0 bases and J gave up 4 bases; unmatched junction bases: 5.

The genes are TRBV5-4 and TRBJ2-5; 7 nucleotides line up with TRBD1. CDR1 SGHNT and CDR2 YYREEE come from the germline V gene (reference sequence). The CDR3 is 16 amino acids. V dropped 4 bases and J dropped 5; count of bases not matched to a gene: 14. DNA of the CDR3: TGTGCCAGCAGCACCCGGACAGGCCTGAAAGGGGAGACCCAGTACTTC. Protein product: CASSTRTGLKGETQYF.

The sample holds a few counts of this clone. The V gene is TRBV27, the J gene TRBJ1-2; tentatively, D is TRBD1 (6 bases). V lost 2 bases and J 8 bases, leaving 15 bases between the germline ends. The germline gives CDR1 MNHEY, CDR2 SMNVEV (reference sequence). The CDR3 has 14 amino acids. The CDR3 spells CASSLRTGAGGYTF. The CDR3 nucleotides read TGTGCCAGCAGTTTACGGACGGGGGCGGGGGGCTACACCTTC.

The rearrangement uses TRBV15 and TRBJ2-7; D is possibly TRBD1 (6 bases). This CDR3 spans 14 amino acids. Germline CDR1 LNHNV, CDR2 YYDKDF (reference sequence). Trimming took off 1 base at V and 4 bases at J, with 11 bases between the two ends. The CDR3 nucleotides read TGTGCCACCAGCAGAGGGGGGCAGAGTTACGAGCAGTACTTC. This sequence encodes CATSRGGQSYEQYF.

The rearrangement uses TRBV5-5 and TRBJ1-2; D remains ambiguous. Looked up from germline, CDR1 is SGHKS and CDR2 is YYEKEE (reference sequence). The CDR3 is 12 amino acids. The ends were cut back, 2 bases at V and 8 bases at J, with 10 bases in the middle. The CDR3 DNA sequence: TGTGCCAGCAGCTTCCCAACGCGGGGCTACACCTTC. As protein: CASSFPTRGYTF. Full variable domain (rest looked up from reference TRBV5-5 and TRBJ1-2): DAGVTQSPTHLIKTRGQQVTLRCSPISGHKSVSWYQQVLGQGPQFIFQYYEKEERGRGNFPDRFSARQFPNYSSELNVNALLLGDSALYLCASSFPTRGYTFGSGTRLTVV.

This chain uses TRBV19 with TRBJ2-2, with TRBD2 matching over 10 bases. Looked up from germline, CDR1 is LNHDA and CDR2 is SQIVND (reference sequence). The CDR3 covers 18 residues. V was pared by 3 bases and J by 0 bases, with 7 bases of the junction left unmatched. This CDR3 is CASSIRVAGGANTGELFF. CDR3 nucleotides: TGTGCCAGTAGTATTCGAGTAGCGGGAGGCGCGAACACCGGGGAGCTGTTTTTT.

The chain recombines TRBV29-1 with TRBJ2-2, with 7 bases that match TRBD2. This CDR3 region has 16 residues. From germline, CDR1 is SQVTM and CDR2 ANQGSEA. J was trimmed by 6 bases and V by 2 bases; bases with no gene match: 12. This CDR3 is CSVERSGGSISGELFF. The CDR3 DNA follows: TGCAGCGTTGAACGTTCGGGGGGAAGTATCTCCGGGGAGCTGTTTTTT.

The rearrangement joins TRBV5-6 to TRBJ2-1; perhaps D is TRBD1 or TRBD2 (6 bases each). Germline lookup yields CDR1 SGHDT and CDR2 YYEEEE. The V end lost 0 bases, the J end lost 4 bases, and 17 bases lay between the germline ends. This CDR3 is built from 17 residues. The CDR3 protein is CASSLAGGRGPYNEQFF. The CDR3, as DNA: TGTGCCAGCAGCTTGGCCGGGGGCCGCGGTCCTTACAATGAGCAGTTCTTC.

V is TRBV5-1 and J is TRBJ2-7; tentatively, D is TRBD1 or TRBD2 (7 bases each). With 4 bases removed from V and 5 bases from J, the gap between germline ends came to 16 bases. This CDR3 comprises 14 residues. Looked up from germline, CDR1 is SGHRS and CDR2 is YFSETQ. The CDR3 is CASSPGGGKDEQYF. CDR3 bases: TGCGCCAGCAGCCCAGGGGGGGGTAAGGACGAGCAGTACTTC.

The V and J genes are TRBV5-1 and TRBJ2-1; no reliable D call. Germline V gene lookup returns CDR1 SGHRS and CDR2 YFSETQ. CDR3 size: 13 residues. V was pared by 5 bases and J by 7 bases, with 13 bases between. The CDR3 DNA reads TGCGCCAGCAGGGAAGGGTCCGCAAATGAGCAGTTCTTC. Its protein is CASREGSANEQFF.

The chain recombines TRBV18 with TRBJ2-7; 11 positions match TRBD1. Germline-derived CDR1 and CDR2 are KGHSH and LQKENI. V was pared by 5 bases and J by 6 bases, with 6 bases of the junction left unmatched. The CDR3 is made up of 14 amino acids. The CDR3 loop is CASSGTGGLAEQYF. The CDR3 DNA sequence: TGTGCCAGCTCAGGGACAGGGGGGCTGGCCGAGCAGTACTTC.

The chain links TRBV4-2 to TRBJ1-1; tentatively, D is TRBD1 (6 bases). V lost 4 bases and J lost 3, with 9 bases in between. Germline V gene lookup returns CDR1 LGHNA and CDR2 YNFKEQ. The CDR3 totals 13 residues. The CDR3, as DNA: TGTGCCAGCAGCCCAGGGACATACACTGAAGCTTTCTTT. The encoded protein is CASSPGTYTEAFF.

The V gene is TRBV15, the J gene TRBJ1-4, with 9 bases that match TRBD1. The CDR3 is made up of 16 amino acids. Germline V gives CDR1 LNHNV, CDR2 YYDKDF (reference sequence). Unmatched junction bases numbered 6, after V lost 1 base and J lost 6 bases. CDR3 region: CATSRAAGTGHEKLFF. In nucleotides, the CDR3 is TGTGCCACCAGCAGAGCAGCCGGGACAGGGCATGAAAAACTGTTTTTT. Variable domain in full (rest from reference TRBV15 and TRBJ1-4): DAMVIQNPRYQVTQFGKPVTLSCSQTLNHNVMYWYQQKSSQAPKLLFHYYDKDFNNEADTPDNFQSRRPNTSFCFLDIRSPGLGDTAMYLCATSRAAGTGHEKLFFGSGTQLSVL.

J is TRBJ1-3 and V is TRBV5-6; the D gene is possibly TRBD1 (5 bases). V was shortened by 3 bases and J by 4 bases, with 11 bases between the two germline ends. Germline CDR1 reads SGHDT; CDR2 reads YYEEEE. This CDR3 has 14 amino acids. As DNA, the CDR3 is TGTGCCAGCAGCTCCCAGGGTTTGGGAAACACCATATATTTT. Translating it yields CASSSQGLGNTIYF.

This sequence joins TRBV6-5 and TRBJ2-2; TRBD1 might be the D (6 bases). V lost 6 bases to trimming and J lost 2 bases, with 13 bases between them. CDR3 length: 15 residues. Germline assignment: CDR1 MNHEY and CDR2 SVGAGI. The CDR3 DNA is TGTGCCAGCAGCAGGAACAGGGTAAACACCGGGGAGCTGTTTTTT. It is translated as CASSRNRVNTGELFF.

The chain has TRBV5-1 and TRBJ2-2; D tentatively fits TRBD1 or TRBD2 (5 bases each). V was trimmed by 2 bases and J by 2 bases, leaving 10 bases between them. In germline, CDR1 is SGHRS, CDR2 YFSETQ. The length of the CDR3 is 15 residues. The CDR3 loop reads CASSLWDVNTGELFF. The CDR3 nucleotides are TGCGCCAGCAGCTTATGGGACGTTAACACCGGGGAGCTGTTTTTT.

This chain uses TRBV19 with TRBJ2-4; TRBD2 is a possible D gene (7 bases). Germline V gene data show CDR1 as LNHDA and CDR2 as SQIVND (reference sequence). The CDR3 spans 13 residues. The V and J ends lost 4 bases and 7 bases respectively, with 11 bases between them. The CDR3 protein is CASSTEGGNIQYF. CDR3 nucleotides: TGTGCCAGTAGTACCGAGGGGGGGAACATTCAGTACTTC.

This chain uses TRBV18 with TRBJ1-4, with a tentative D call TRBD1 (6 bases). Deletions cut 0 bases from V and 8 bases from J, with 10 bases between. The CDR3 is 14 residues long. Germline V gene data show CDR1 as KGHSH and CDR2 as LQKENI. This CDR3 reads CASSPPGGGEKLFF. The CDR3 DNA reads TGTGCCAGCTCACCACCGGGAGGGGGAGAAAAACTGTTTTTT. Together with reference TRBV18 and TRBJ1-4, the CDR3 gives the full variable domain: NAGVMQNPRHLVRRRGQEARLRCSPMKGHSHVYWYRQLPEEGLKFMVYLQKENIIDESGMPKERFSAEFPKEGPSILRIQQVVRGDSAAYFCASSPPGGGEKLFFGSGTQLSVL.

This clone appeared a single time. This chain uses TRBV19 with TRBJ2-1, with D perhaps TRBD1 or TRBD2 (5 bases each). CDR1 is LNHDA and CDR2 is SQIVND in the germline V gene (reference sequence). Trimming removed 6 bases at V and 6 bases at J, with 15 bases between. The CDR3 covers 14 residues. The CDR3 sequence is CASSLGPLGNEQFF. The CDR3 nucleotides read TGTGCCAGTAGCTTGGGACCTTTGGGCAATGAGCAGTTCTTC. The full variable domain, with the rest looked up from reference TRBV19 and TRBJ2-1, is DGGITQSPKYLFRKEGQNVTLSCEQNLNHDAMYWYRQDPGQGLRLIYYSQIVNDFQKGDIAEGYSVSREKKESFPLTVTSAQKNPTAFYLCASSLGPLGNEQFFGPGTRLTVL.

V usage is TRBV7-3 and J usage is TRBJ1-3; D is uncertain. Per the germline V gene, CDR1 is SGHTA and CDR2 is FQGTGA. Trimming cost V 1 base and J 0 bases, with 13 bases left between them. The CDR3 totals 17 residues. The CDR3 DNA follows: TGTGCCAGCAGCTTAAGGCCAGGTACCATCTCTGGAAACACCATATATTTT. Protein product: CASSLRPGTISGNTIYF.

The CDR3 coding sequence is TGTGCCAGTAGTATTACTGGGACTCCTAACTATGGCTACACCTTC. Translating gives CASSITGTPNYGYTF. V and J are TRBV19 and TRBJ1-2; D may be TRBD1 (5 bases). The germline gives CDR1 LNHDA, CDR2 SQIVND (reference sequence). The CDR3 is made up of 15 amino acids. The V end was cut by 3 bases, the J end by 0 bases, with 11 bases between.